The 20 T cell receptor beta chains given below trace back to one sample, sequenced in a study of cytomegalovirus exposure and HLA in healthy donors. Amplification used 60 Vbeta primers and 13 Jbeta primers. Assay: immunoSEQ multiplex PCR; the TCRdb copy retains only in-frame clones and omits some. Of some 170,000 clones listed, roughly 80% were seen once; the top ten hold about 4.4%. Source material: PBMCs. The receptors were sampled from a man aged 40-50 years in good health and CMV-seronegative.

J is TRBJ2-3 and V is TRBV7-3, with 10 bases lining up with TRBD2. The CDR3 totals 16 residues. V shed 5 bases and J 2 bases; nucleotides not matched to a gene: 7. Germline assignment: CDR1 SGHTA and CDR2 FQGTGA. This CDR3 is CASSQGSGGSTDTQYF. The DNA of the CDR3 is TGTGCCAGCAGCCAAGGTAGCGGGGGGTCCACAGATACGCAGTATTTT.

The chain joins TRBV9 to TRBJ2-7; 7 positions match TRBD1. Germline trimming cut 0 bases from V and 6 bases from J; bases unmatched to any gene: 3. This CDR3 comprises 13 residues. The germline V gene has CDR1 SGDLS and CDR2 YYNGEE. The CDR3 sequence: CASSVGDRSEQYF. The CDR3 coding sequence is TGTGCCAGCAGCGTAGGGGACAGATCCGAGCAGTACTTC.

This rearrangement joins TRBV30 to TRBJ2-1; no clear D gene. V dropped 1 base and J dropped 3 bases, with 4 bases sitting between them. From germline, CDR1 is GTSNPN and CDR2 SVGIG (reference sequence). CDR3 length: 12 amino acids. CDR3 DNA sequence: TGTGCCTGGAGTGGTCTCTACAATGAGCAGTTCTTC. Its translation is CAWSGLYNEQFF.

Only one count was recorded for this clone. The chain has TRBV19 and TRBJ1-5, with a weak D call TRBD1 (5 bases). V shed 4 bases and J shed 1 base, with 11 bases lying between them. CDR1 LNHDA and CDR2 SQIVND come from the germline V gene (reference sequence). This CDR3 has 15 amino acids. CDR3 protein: CASSTGVVSNQPQHF. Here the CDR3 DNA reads TGTGCCAGTAGTACGGGGGTTGTAAGCAATCAGCCCCAGCATTTT.

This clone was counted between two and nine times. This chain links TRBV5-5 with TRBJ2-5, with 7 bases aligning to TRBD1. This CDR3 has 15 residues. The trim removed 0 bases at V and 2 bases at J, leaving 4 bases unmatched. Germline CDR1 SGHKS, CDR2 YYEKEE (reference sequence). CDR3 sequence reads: CASSLVRDSQETQYF. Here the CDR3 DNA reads TGTGCCAGCAGCTTGGTCAGGGACAGTCAAGAGACCCAGTACTTC.

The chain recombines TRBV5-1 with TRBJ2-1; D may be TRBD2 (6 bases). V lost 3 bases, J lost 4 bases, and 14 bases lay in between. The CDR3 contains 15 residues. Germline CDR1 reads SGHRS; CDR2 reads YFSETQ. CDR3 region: CASSSLGGWYNEQFF. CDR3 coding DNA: TGCGCCAGCAGCTCCCTGGGAGGTTGGTACAATGAGCAGTTCTTC.

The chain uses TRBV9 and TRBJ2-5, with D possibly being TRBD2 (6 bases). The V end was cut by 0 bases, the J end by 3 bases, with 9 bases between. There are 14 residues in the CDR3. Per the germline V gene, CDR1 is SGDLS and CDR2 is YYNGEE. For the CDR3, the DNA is TGTGCCAGCAGCGTAGCTCCGGGGGAAGAGACCCAGTACTTC. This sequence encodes CASSVAPGEETQYF.

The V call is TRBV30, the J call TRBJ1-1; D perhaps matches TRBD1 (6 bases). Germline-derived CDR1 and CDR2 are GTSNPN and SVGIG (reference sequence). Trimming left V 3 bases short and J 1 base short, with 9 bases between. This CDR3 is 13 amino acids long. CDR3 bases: TGTGCCTGGAGGGGACACCAGAACACTGAAGCTTTCTTT. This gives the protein CAWRGHQNTEAFF. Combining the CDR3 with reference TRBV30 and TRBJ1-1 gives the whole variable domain SQTIHQWPATLVQPVGSPLSLECTVEGTSNPNLYWYRQAAGRGLQLLFYSVGIGQISSEVPQNLSASRPQDRQFILSSKKLLLSDSGFYLCAWRGHQNTEAFFGQGTRLTVV.

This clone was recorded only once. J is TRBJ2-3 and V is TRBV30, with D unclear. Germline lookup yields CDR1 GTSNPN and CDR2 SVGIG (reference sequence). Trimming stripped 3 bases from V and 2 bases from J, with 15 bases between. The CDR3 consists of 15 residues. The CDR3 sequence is CAWSNRAQITDTQYF. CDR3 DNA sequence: TGTGCCTGGAGCAACAGAGCCCAAATCACAGATACGCAGTATTTT. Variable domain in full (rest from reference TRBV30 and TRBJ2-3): SQTIHQWPATLVQPVGSPLSLECTVEGTSNPNLYWYRQAAGRGLQLLFYSVGIGQISSEVPQNLSASRPQDRQFILSSKKLLLSDSGFYLCAWSNRAQITDTQYFGPGTRLTVL.

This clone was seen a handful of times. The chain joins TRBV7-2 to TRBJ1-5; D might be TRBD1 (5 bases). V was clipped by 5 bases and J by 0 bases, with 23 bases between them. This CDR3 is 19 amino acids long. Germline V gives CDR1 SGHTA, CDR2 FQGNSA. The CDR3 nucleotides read TGTGCCAGCAGCGTACCCCCTGTGGGGCACCAGCATAGCAATCAGCCCCAGCATTTT. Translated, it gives CASSVPPVGHQHSNQPQHF. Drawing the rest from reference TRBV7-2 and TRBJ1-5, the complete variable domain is GAGVSQSPSNKVTEKGKDVELRCDPISGHTALYWYRQSLGQGLEFLIYFQGNSAPDKSGLPSDRFSAERTGGSVSTLTIQRTQQEDSAVYLCASSVPPVGHQHSNQPQHFGDGTRLSIL.

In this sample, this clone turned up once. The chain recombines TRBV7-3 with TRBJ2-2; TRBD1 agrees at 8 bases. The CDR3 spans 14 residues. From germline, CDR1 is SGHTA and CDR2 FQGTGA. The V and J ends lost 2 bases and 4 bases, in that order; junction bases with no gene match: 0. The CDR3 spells CASSLDRGTGELFF. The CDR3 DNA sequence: TGTGCCAGCAGCTTAGACAGGGGCACCGGGGAGCTGTTTTTT.

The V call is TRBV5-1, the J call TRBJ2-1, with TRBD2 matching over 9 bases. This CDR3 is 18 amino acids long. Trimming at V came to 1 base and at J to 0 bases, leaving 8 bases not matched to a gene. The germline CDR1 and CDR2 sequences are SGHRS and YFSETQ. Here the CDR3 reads CASSLRRAGGSSYNEQFF. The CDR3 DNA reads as TGCGCCAGCAGCTTGCGGCGGGCGGGGGGGAGCTCCTACAATGAGCAGTTCTTC.

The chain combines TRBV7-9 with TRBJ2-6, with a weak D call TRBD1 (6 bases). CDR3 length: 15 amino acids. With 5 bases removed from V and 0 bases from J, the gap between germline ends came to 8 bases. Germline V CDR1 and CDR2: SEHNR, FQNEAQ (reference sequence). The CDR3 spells CASSQTGSGANVLTF. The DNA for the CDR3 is TGTGCCAGCAGCCAGACAGGCTCTGGGGCCAACGTCCTGACTTTC. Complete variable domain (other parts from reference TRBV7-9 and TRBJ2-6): DTGVSQNPRHKITKRGQNVTFRCDPISEHNRLYWYRQTLGQGPEFLTYFQNEAQLEKSRLLSDRFSAERPKGSFSTLEIQRTEQGDSAMYLCASSQTGSGANVLTFGAGSRLTVL.

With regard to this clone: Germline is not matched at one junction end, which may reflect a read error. DNA for the CDR3: TGTTCCAGCAGCTTATTGGCAGGGAGGTCACCCCTCCACTTT. Residues: CSSSLLAGRSPLHF. The chain is built from TRBV7-9 and TRBJ1-6; a possible D gene is TRBD1 (5 bases). Germline V gene lookup returns CDR1 SEHNR and CDR2 FQNEAQ (reference sequence). The CDR3 sequence is 14 residues long.

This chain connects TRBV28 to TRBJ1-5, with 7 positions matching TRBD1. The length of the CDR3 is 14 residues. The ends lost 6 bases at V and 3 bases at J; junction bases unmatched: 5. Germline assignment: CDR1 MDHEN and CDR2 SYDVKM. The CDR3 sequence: CASRIQGTNQPQHF. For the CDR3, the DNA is TGTGCCAGCAGGATACAGGGGACCAATCAGCCCCAGCATTTT.

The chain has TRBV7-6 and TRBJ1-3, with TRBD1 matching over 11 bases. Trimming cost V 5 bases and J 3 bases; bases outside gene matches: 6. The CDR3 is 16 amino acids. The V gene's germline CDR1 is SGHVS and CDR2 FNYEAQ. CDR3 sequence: CASSHGQGARGNTIYF. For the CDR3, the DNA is TGTGCCAGCAGCCACGGACAGGGGGCGCGTGGAAACACCATATATTTT. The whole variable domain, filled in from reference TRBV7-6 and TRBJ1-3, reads GAGVSQSPRYKVTKRGQDVALRCDPISGHVSLYWYRQALGQGPEFLTYFNYEAQQDKSGLPNDRFSAERPEGSISTLTIQRTEQRDSAMYRCASSHGQGARGNTIYFGEGSWLTVV.

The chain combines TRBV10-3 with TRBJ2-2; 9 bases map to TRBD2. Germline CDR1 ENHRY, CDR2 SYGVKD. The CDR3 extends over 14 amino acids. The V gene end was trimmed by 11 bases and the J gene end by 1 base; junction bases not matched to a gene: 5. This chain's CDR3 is CASRLAENTGELFF. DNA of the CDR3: TGTGCCTCCCGACTAGCGGAGAACACCGGGGAGCTGTTTTTT.

CDR3 sequence reads: CASSQSVGTPNQPQHF. The CDR3 region has the DNA TGCGCCAGCAGCCAATCCGTCGGGACACCCAATCAGCCCCAGCATTTT. The chain uses TRBV4-1 and TRBJ1-5; TRBD1 is a possible D gene (6 bases). Germline V gene lookup returns CDR1 MGHRA and CDR2 YSYEKL. Trimming took 2 bases from V and 3 from J, leaving 14 bases between them. This CDR3 comprises 16 residues.

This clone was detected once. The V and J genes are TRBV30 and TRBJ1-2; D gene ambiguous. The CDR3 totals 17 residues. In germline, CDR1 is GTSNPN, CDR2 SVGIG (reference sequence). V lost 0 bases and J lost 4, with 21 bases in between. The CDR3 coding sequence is TGTGCCTGGAGTGTACCTTTTCTAGGATCACGAGTCTATGGCTACACCTTC. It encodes CAWSVPFLGSRVYGYTF. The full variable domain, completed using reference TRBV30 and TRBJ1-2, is SQTIHQWPATLVQPVGSPLSLECTVEGTSNPNLYWYRQAAGRGLQLLFYSVGIGQISSEVPQNLSASRPQDRQFILSSKKLLLSDSGFYLCAWSVPFLGSRVYGYTFGSGTRLTVV.

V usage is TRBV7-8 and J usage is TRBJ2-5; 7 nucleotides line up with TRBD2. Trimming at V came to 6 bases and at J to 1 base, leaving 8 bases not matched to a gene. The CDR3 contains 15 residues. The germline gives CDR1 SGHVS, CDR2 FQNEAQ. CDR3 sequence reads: CASSPKRGFQETQYF. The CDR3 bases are TGTGCCAGCAGTCCTAAGCGGGGATTCCAAGAGACCCAGTACTTC.